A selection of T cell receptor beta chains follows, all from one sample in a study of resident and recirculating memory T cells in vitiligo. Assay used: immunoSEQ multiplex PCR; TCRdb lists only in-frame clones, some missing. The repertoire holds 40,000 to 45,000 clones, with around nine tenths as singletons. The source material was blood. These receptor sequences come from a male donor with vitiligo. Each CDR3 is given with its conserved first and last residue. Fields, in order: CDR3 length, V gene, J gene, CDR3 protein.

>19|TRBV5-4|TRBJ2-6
CASSAGDRASFSGANVLTF
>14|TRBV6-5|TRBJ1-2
CASSYSNSLVGYTF
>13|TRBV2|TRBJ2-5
CASSEGGGETQYF
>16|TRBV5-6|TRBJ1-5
CASSLGIQGVNQPQHF
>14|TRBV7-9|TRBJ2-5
CASSLEQRVETQYF
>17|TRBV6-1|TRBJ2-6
CASSEDAGGSGANVLTF
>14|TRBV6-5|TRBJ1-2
CASSYSGGLYGYTF
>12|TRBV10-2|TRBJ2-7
CASSQAFYEQYF
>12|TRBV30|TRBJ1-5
CAWSSSGEPQHF
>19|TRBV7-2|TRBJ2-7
CASSFPAMDRGFLAYEQYF
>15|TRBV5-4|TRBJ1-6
CASSLGQQGQSPLHF
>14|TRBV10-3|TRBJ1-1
CAISELGNRAEAFF
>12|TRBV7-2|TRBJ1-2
CASSSPTGGYTF
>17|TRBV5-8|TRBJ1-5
CASSFGRGTASGQPQHF